Described below is a single T cell receptor (beta chain) sequence and its context. Its antigen is still unknown. No quality values exist for individual bases; no much larger clone is one base distant. The sample was run on an Illumina HiSeq 1500. TCRdb itself trimmed the public reads at Q25 with fastp, ran MiXCR and retained productive beta chains. Merged by CDR3 protein, the rows form single entries marked with the most common genes and DNA. The sample has hundreds of thousands of distinct CDR3 sequences on record, 35% to 45% of them singletons. The ten largest clones take up 2.5% to 3.5% of the sample. These data come from a study of T cell repertoires in cytomegalovirus infection (dated by TCRdb to the late 2010s). Concerning the study at large: Because public TCR beta signatures pointed to carriage of CMV infection together with the matching HLA type, the HLA type of each donor mattered for the analysis. The investigation overall reported the following: Cumulative frequency of public TCR beta family members discriminated carriers of CMV infection plus the relevant HLA type in this cohort and an independent 352-donor cohort. The ex vivo response was dominated by HLA-C-restricted CMV-specific TCR beta clonotypes, and the single most frequent clonotype in two of eight donors was supplied by these HLA-C-restricted clonotypes.

For this chain, trimming is 5 bases at the V end and 1 base at the J end, and the number of junction bases without a gene match is 7. From a lookup of the germline V gene (reference sequence), CDR1 and CDR2 are MNHEY and SMNVEV. Including the terminal cysteine and phenylalanine, the CDR3 comprises 15 residues. Solely the CDR3 DNA is kept, with 45 bases framed from the first base. The sequenced material came from PBMCs. This TCR was sampled from a human donor in good health (CMV status not recorded). Some clones in this sample may be carry-over from other donors' samples. The rearranged chain carries TRBV27 and TRBJ1-1, with 7 middle bases fitting TRBD1. The CDR3 sequence is CASSVSNRGNTEAFF. The base sequence is TGTGCCAGCAGTGTTTCCAACAGGGGGAACACTGAAGCTTTCTTT.